This TCR beta chain derives from a study of regulatory T cells in long-lasting Graves disease. iRepertoire HTBI primers and Arm-PCR of CDR3 regions built TCR beta libraries. How the authors handled the data: Throughout the samples, researchers identified roughly 57 TRBV and approximately 14 TRBJ segments. A single record per CDR3 protein comes from TCRdb applying MiXCR to the multiplex PCR reads. In this record, the V and J calls reflect TCRdb's handling and not the investigators' own analysis. The sample has 400,000 to 550,000 distinct CDR3 sequences; under 15% are singletons. This clonotype has a count of ten or more. This CDR3 is 14 amino acids long. Germline V gene data show CDR1 as MDHEN and CDR2 as SYDVKM. The V gene lost 3 bases and the J gene lost 6 bases, with 12 bases spanning the gap. Time point denoted: newly diagnosed GD, antithyroid drugs for less than 3 months. RNA from PBMCs was the source of the TCR library.

This sample was also put to use in a study of T cells in Graves' hyperthyroidism and ophthalmopathy. That work states: Every diagnosis used clinical symptoms, serum thyroxine and TRAb, thyroid ultrasound and orbital computed tomography. TCR CDR3 regions were first amplified by RT-PCR with HTBI primers.

This sample comprised peripheral blood mononuclear cells (PBMCs), obtained at new diagnosis, from a patient treated with antithyroid drugs. This receptor was obtained from a woman aged 25 to 39 with Graves disease. The chain links TRBV28 to TRBJ2-1, with D perhaps given as TRBD1 or TRBD2 (5 bases each). The CDR3 loop is CASSFPGTLNEQFF. CDR3 in DNA: TGTGCCAGCAGTTTTCCCGGGACCCTCAATGAGCAGTTCTTC.